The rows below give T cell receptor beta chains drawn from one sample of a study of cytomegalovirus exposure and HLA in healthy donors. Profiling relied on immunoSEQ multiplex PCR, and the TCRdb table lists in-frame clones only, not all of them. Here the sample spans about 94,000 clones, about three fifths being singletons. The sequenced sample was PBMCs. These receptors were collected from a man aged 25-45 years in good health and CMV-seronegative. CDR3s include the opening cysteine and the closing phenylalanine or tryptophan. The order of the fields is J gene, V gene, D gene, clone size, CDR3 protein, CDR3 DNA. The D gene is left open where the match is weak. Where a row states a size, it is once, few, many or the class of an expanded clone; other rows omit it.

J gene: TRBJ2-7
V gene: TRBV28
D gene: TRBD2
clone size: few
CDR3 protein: CASSSPSGPYEQYF
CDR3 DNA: TGTGCCAGCAGTTCTCCTAGCGGCCCCTACGAGCAGTACTTC

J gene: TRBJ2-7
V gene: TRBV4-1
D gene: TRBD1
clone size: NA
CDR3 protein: CASNRDRARSYEQYF
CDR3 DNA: TGCGCCAGCAACCGAGACAGGGCACGATCCTACGAGCAGTACTTC

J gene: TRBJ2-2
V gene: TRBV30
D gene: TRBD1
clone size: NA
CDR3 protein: CAWSGRTGELTSTGELFF
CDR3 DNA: TGTGCCTGGAGTGGGAGGACAGGGGAGCTGACCAGCACCGGGGAGCTGTTTTTT

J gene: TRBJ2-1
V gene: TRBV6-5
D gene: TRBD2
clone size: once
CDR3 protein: CASSPGLAGYNEQFF
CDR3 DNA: TGTGCCAGCAGTCCTGGACTAGCGGGATACAATGAGCAGTTCTTC

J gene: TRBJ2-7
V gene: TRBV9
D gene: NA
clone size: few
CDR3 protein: CASSPQGGLGSREQYF
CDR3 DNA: TGTGCCAGCAGCCCCCAAGGAGGTTTGGGCTCCAGGGAGCAGTACTTC

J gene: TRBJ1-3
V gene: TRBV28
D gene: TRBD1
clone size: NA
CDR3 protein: CASNDLGTGSSGNTIYF
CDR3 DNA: TGTGCCAGCAACGACTTAGGGACAGGGAGCTCTGGAAACACCATATATTTT

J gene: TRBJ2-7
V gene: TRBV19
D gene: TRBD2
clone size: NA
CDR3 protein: CASSIVAGVYEQYF
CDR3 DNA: TGTGCCAGTAGTATAGTAGCGGGAGTGTACGAGCAGTACTTC

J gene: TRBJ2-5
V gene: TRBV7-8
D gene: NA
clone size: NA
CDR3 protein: CASSLGPIQETQYF
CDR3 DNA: TGTGCCAGCAGCTTAGGTCCAATCCAAGAGACCCAGTACTTC

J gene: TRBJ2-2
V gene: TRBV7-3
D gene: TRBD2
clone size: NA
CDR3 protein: CASSSLAGATGELFF
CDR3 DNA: TGTGCCAGCAGCTCCTTAGCGGGAGCCACCGGGGAGCTGTTTTTT

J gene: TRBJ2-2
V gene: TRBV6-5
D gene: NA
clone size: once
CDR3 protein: CATQLEATGELFF
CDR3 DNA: TGTGCCACACAACTTGAAGCGACCGGGGAGCTGTTTTTT

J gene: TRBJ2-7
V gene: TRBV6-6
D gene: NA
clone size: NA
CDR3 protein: CASRSEAYEQYF
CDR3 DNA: TGTGCCAGCAGGAGCGAAGCCTACGAGCAGTACTTC

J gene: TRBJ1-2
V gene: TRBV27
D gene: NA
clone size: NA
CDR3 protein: CASSPVWAANYGYTF
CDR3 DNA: TGTGCCAGCAGCCCGGTGTGGGCAGCTAACTATGGCTACACCTTC

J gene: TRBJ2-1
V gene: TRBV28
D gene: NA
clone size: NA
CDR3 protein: CASSLWGSGFGNEQFF
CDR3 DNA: TGTGCCAGCAGTTTATGGGGTAGCGGATTCGGGAATGAGCAGTTCTTC

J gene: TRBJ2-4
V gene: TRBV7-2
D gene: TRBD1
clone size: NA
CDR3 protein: CASSLAGTGGSKNIQYF
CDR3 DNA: TGTGCCAGCAGCTTAGCGGGGACAGGGGGGTCCAAAAACATTCAGTACTTC

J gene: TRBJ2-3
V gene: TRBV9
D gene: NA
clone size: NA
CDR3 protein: CASSPKPQYF
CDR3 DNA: TGTGCCAGCAGCCCCAAGCCGCAGTATTTT

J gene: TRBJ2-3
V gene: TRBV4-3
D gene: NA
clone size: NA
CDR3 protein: CASSKLGRSPDTQYF
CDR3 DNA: TGCGCCAGCAGCAAACTAGGGAGGTCCCCAGATACGCAGTATTTT

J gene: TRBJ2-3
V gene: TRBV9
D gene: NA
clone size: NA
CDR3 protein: CASKPQLSTDTQYF
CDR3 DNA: TGTGCCAGCAAACCACAGCTAAGCACAGATACGCAGTATTTT

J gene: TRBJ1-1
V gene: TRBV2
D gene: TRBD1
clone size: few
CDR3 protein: CASRRTGGVNTEAFF
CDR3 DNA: TGTGCCAGCAGGCGGACAGGGGGTGTGAACACTGAAGCTTTCTTT

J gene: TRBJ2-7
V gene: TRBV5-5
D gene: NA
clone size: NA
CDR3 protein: CASSLDWMGEQYF
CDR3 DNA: TGTGCCAGCAGCTTAGACTGGATGGGCGAGCAGTACTTC